What follows are 20 T cell receptor beta chains derived from one specimen sequenced in a study of shared clonotypes between healthy human individuals (dated by TCRdb to the early 2020s). The protocol used for the library was the immunoSEQ multiplex PCR assay. TCRdb mirrors the immuneACCESS table, restricted to in-frame sequences. Some clones are absent from its copies; in checked studies, under half trace to an unresolved V gene, and the reason for the others is unknown. In this sample the table shows some 2.1 million clones, 85% to 95% of which occur a single time. Less than 2% of the sample is held by the ten biggest clonotypes. For the CD8 naive samples, CD45RO-negative cells were positively selected for CCR7, yielding a CD45RA+CCR7+ population from which TemRA cells were excluded. The sample was naive CD8+ T cells from PBMCs. The meaning of the sample's cell subset or site label: CD45RA+CCR7+. These TCRs come from a man aged 18 to 30 in good health. Some clones in this sample may be carry-over from other donors' samples.

This clone was recorded only once. The chain is built from TRBV2 and TRBJ2-7; D is possibly TRBD1 (6 bases). V lost 7 bases to trimming and J lost 4 bases, with 17 bases between them. This CDR3 comprises 14 residues. Germline V gene data show CDR1 as SNHLY and CDR2 as FYNNEI. The CDR3 spells CASTPRTDTYEQYF. The DNA of the CDR3 is TGTGCCAGCACCCCTAGGACAGATACTTACGAGCAGTACTTC.

This rearrangement joins TRBV9 to TRBJ2-1; D possibly uses TRBD1 or TRBD2 (5 bases each). CDR1 is SGDLS, CDR2 YYNGEE, per germline. The ends were cut back, 0 bases at V and 6 bases at J, with 22 bases in the middle. The CDR3 loop spans 18 amino acids. CDR3 sequence reads: CASSVEGTMPPYFNEQFF. CDR3 sequence (DNA): TGTGCCAGCAGCGTAGAGGGGACCATGCCCCCCTACTTCAATGAGCAGTTCTTC.

The rearrangement joins TRBV5-4 to TRBJ2-2; the D is unclear. This CDR3 spans 14 amino acids. CDR1 and CDR2 from the germline V gene are SGHNT and YYREEE (reference sequence). The V end lost 4 bases, the J end lost 3 bases, and 10 bases lay between the germline ends. The chain's CDR3 is CASSPGDHTGELFF. CDR3 nucleotide sequence: TGTGCCAGCAGCCCAGGCGACCACACCGGGGAGCTGTTTTTT.

V and J are TRBV5-4 and TRBJ2-7, with D hard to call. The length of the CDR3 is 13 residues. V lost 0 bases and J lost 3, with 7 bases in between. The germline gives CDR1 SGHNT, CDR2 YYREEE (reference sequence). The CDR3 DNA reads as TGTGCCAGCAGCTTGGAGGTGGACTACGAGCAGTACTTC. Translated: CASSLEVDYEQYF.

V usage is TRBV7-9 and J usage is TRBJ2-5; the D call may be TRBD1 or TRBD2 (5 bases each). V lost 5 bases, J lost 1 base, and 14 bases lay in between. Germline V gives CDR1 SEHNR, CDR2 FQNEAQ (reference sequence). The CDR3 is 15 amino acids. The CDR3 region is CASSLRYGTQETQYF. The CDR3 DNA sequence: TGTGCCAGCAGCCTCCGTTACGGGACCCAAGAGACCCAGTACTTC.

This chain uses TRBV7-3 with TRBJ2-1; D unresolved. Trimming took off 4 bases at V and 5 bases at J, with 9 bases between the two ends. Germline CDR1 SGHTA, CDR2 FQGTGA. This CDR3 region has 13 residues. In DNA, the CDR3 is TGTGCCAGCAGCTACGAGAGTCACAATGAGCAGTTCTTC. Translating gives CASSYESHNEQFF.

The chain joins TRBV5-1 to TRBJ1-5; no clear D. The CDR3 totals 16 residues. Germline lookup yields CDR1 SGHRS and CDR2 YFSETQ. The V and J ends lost 5 bases and 0 bases respectively, with 15 bases between them. The CDR3 region is CASSLLGPYSNQPQHF. CDR3 bases: TGCGCCAGCAGTCTCCTCGGGCCATATAGCAATCAGCCCCAGCATTTT.

The V and J genes are TRBV7-2 and TRBJ1-5; D is unresolved. Trimming cost V 5 bases and J 1 base, with 9 bases left between them. CDR3 length: 14 residues. CDR1 and CDR2 (germline): SGHTA, FQGNSA. The CDR3 here is CASSPQPSNQPQHF. CDR3 in DNA: TGTGCCAGCAGCCCCCAGCCGAGCAATCAGCCCCAGCATTTT.

The chain combines TRBV29-1 with TRBJ2-7; 9 positions agree with TRBD1. The CDR3 contains 13 residues. CDR1 is SQVTM and CDR2 is ANQGSEA in the germline V gene. Losses at the gene ends were 6 bases for V and 1 base for J; bases not matched to a gene: 4. CDR3: CSVRTGASYEQYF. The DNA of the CDR3 is TGCAGCGTACGGACAGGGGCTTCCTACGAGCAGTACTTC.

J is TRBJ2-3 and V is TRBV7-2; 11 nucleotides line up with TRBD2. Germline values: CDR1 SGHTA, CDR2 FQGNSA. The V segment lost 5 bases and the J segment 6 bases; nucleotides outside the gene matches: 10. The CDR3 is made up of 16 amino acids. CDR3 nucleotide sequence: TGTGCCAGCAGCCCCCATACGGCTAGCGGGAGGGATACGCAGTATTTT. Its translation: CASSPHTASGRDTQYF. The whole variable domain, remainder taken from reference TRBV7-2 and TRBJ2-3, is GAGVSQSPSNKVTEKGKDVELRCDPISGHTALYWYRQSLGQGLEFLIYFQGNSAPDKSGLPSDRFSAERTGGSVSTLTIQRTQQEDSAVYLCASSPHTASGRDTQYFGPGTRLTVL.

The gene calls are TRBV7-9 and TRBJ2-7; D might be TRBD1 (6 bases). Germline V gene data show CDR1 as SEHNR and CDR2 as FQNEAQ (reference sequence). The CDR3 covers 14 residues. V lost 0 bases and J 3 bases, leaving 9 bases between the germline ends. The CDR3 is CASSLADSDYEQYF. DNA of the CDR3: TGTGCCAGCAGCTTAGCGGACAGCGACTACGAGCAGTACTTC.

The gene calls are TRBV2 and TRBJ2-7; TRBD1 agrees at 7 bases. J was trimmed by 1 base and V by 10 bases; bases with no gene match: 4. Germline lookup yields CDR1 SNHLY and CDR2 FYNNEI. The CDR3 runs to 12 residues. The CDR3 reads CATSDRSYEQYF. The CDR3 nucleotides are TGTGCCACCTCGGACAGGTCCTACGAGCAGTACTTC.

J is TRBJ2-1 and V is TRBV4-3; D is uncertain. CDR3 length: 15 residues. Trimming cost V 3 bases and J 0 bases, with 9 bases left between them. Germline-derived CDR1 and CDR2 are LGHNA and YSLEER. CDR3 sequence: CASSHGMSSYNEQFF. Written as DNA, the CDR3 is TGCGCCAGCAGCCATGGAATGAGCTCCTACAATGAGCAGTTCTTC.

The chain joins TRBV5-6 to TRBJ1-2; 8 bases are shared with TRBD1. The CDR3 is made up of 14 amino acids. Germline lookup yields CDR1 SGHDT and CDR2 YYEEEE. The trim removed 0 bases at V and 6 bases at J, leaving 4 bases unmatched. CDR3 loop: CASSLGGQGDGYTF. DNA of the CDR3: TGTGCCAGCAGCTTGGGCGGACAGGGAGATGGCTACACCTTC.

In regard to this clone: This specimen includes other DNA sequences encoding the same CDR3. This chain links TRBV27 with TRBJ2-3; D unclear. CDR3 length equals 11 residues. Trimming left V 8 bases short and J 0 bases short, with 3 bases between. The germline gives CDR1 MNHEY, CDR2 SMNVEV (reference sequence). The CDR3 DNA is TGTGCCAGCTCTAGCACAGATACGCAGTATTTT. It codes for CASSSTDTQYF.

The gene calls are TRBV4-2 and TRBJ2-5; possible D gene TRBD2, 5 bases. Trimming shortened V by 1 base and J by 2 bases, and 8 bases separated the two germline ends. In germline, CDR1 is LGHNA, CDR2 YNFKEQ. CDR3 size: 14 residues. The CDR3 bases are TGTGCCAGCAGCCAAGTGGAGGATCAAGAGACCCAGTACTTC. Protein product: CASSQVEDQETQYF.

This clone was seen just once. The V call is TRBV9, the J call TRBJ2-1; possible D gene TRBD1, 5 bases. Germline assignment: CDR1 SGDLS and CDR2 YYNGEE. The V end lost 0 bases, the J end lost 6 bases, and 16 bases lay between the germline ends. This CDR3 has 16 amino acids. The CDR3 region is CASSVESQGKSNEQFF. CDR3 nucleotide sequence: TGTGCCAGCAGCGTAGAAAGCCAGGGAAAGTCCAATGAGCAGTTCTTC.

The V and J genes are TRBV5-6 and TRBJ2-7; no definite D call. Germline lookup yields CDR1 SGHDT and CDR2 YYEEEE. Trimming cost V 2 bases and J 2 bases, with 20 bases left between them. The length of the CDR3 is 17 residues. Here the CDR3 reads CASSFSVINGQPYEQYF. As DNA, the CDR3 is TGTGCCAGCAGCTTTTCAGTAATTAATGGCCAACCCTACGAGCAGTACTTC.

V gene TRBV5-1 combines with J gene TRBJ1-3; 8 bases are shared with TRBD1. CDR3 length: 17 amino acids. With V trimmed by 4 bases and J by 3 bases, 12 bases remained unmatched. From germline, CDR1 is SGHRS and CDR2 YFSETQ. The CDR3 region has the DNA TGCGCCAGCAGCACCGGCCCCCAGGGGGCGATTGGAAACACCATATATTTT. This gives the protein CASSTGPQGAIGNTIYF.

This chain connects TRBV27 to TRBJ1-1; no clear D gene. The germline V gene has CDR1 MNHEY and CDR2 SMNVEV (reference sequence). Between the trimmed V and J ends, which lost 1 base and 6 bases, there was a span of 9 bases. This CDR3 spans 13 amino acids. The CDR3 loop is CASSLFPRAEAFF. CDR3 DNA sequence: TGTGCCAGCAGTTTATTTCCGAGGGCTGAAGCTTTCTTT.